The 31 T cell receptor beta chains presented below share a single source sample, sequenced in a study of regulatory T cells in long-lasting Graves disease. For TCR beta, libraries came from iRepertoire HTBI primers and Arm-PCR of CDR3 regions. TCRdb independently ran MiXCR on the multiplex PCR reads; one entry per CDR3 protein. In the table there are around 400,000 distinct CDR3 sequences, around 16% of which are singletons. Specified time point: newly diagnosed GD, antithyroid drugs for less than 3 months. PBMC RNA was the source of the TCR library. The sample consisted of peripheral blood mononuclear cells (PBMCs), taken at new diagnosis, from a patient treated with antithyroid drugs. Receptors were obtained from a female donor with Graves disease.

At least ten counts were recorded for this clonotype. CDR3 residues: CAWSPGTGGREQYF. The CDR3 coding sequence is TGTGCCTGGAGTCCCGGGACAGGGGGCCGGGAGCAGTACTTC. V and J are TRBV30 and TRBJ2-7; TRBD1 agrees at 12 bases. The CDR3 extends over 14 amino acids. Germline loops: CDR1 GTSNPN, CDR2 SVGIG (reference sequence). V was pared by 2 bases and J by 7 bases, with 6 bases of the junction left unmatched. Full variable domain (remainder filled in from reference TRBV30 and TRBJ2-7): SQTIHQWPATLVQPVGSPLSLECTVEGTSNPNLYWYRQAAGRGLQLLFYSVGIGQISSEVPQNLSASRPQDRQFILSSKKLLLSDSGFYLCAWSPGTGGREQYFGPGTRLTVT.

This clonotype has ten or more counts. The chain combines TRBV11-2 with TRBJ2-7, with a weak D call TRBD2 (5 bases). Germline V gene data show CDR1 as SGHAT and CDR2 as FQNNGV. CDR3 length equals 14 residues. The V gene lost 0 bases and the J gene lost 3 bases, with 9 bases spanning the gap. The CDR3 here is CASSLDPGNYEQYF. In DNA form, the CDR3 reads TGTGCCAGCAGCTTAGATCCGGGGAACTACGAGCAGTACTTC.

This clonotype was counted many times. The chain recombines TRBV7-2 with TRBJ2-5, with D uncertain. Trimming stripped 2 bases from V and 3 bases from J, with 10 bases between. Per the germline V gene, CDR1 is SGHTA and CDR2 is FQGNSA. The CDR3 extends over 14 amino acids. The CDR3 DNA follows: TGTGCCAGCAGCTTACCGTGGCGCAAAGAGACCCAGTACTTC. This sequence encodes CASSLPWRKETQYF.

This clonotype was observed at least ten times. Here the CDR3 reads CASQDTDRAAWELFF. DNA for the CDR3: TGTGCCAGCCAGGACACGGACAGAGCAGCGTGGGAGCTGTTTTTT. The chain combines TRBV28 with TRBJ2-2; tentative D call: TRBD1 (6 bases). The length of the CDR3 is 15 residues. Trimming took off 8 bases at V and 9 bases at J, with 22 bases between the two ends. Germline CDR1 and CDR2: MDHEN and SYDVKM.

This chain uses TRBV9 with TRBJ2-3; D uncertain. CDR3 length: 16 residues. V was pared by 4 bases and J by 1 base, with 16 bases between. Germline-derived CDR1 and CDR2 are SGDLS and YYNGEE. The CDR3 region has the DNA TGTGCCAGCAGCCCTACTGGTGGGCAAGGCACAGATACGCAGTATTTT. Amino acids: CASSPTGGQGTDTQYF. Using reference TRBV9 and TRBJ2-3 for the parts outside the CDR3, the full variable domain is DSGVTQTPKHLITATGQRVTLRCSPRSGDLSVYWYQQSLDQGLQFLIQYYNGEERAKGNILERFSAQQFPDLHSELNLSSLELGDSALYFCASSPTGGQGTDTQYFGPGTRLTVL.

This clonotype showed up just a few times. The V gene is TRBV7-2, the J gene TRBJ2-3; D ambiguous. V dropped 1 base and J dropped 1 base, with 9 bases sitting between them. Germline lookup yields CDR1 SGHTA and CDR2 FQGNSA. The length of the CDR3 is 15 residues. Here the CDR3 reads CASSLVGSGTDTQYF. The CDR3 region has the DNA TGTGCCAGCAGCTTAGTCGGGTCGGGCACAGATACGCAGTATTTT.

The chain links TRBV13 to TRBJ2-4; tentative D call: TRBD2 (6 bases). Trimming took 0 bases from V and 1 from J, leaving 13 bases between them. Germline CDR1 PRHDT, CDR2 FYEKMQ (reference sequence). The CDR3 runs to 17 residues. The DNA of the CDR3 is TGTGCCAGCAGCTTAGGGGAGGGGATGAGGGCCAAAAACATTCAGTACTTC. Its protein product is CASSLGEGMRAKNIQYF.

This clonotype was picked up many times. V is TRBV30 and J is TRBJ2-4; TRBD2 might be the D (5 bases). The CDR3 runs to 12 residues. Germline values: CDR1 GTSNPN, CDR2 SVGIG (reference sequence). Trimming removed 1 base at V and 12 bases at J, with 13 bases between. The CDR3 sequence is CAWSGLARDQYF. CDR3 nucleotides: TGTGCCTGGAGTGGGCTAGCCCGGGATCAGTACTTC.

This clonotype was recorded many times. The V and J genes are TRBV3-2 and TRBJ2-1; the table's D call of TRBD1 was not tested on the DNA. TRBV3-2 is flagged as a pseudogene. CDR3 size: 16 residues. CDR3 in amino acids: CASSHGTPSSYNEQFF. CDR3 nucleotide sequence: TGTGCCAGCAGCCATGGGACCCCTAGCTCCTACAATGAGCAGTTCTTC.

The chain has TRBV24-1 and TRBJ2-5; the match to TRBD1 covers 7 bases. Trimming took 3 bases from V and 3 from J; bases not matched to a gene: 9. The germline V gene has CDR1 KGHDR and CDR2 SFDVKD. The CDR3 runs to 16 residues. The CDR3 DNA sequence: TGTGCCACCAGTGATACCCGACAGGGAAAGAAAGAGACCCAGTACTTC. It yields the protein CATSDTRQGKKETQYF.

This clonotype has ten or more counts. J is TRBJ1-5 and V is TRBV3-1; no reliable D call. Trimming took off 4 bases at V and 4 bases at J, with 11 bases between the two ends. Germline CDR1 LGHDT, CDR2 YNNKEL (reference sequence). This CDR3 is built from 14 residues. The CDR3 DNA is TGTGCCAGCAGCCCCTTTAGCATTAATCAGCCCCAGCATTTT. This gives the protein CASSPFSINQPQHF.

This clonotype was picked up many times. The rearrangement links TRBV27 to TRBJ1-2; unclear D gene. Germline V gives CDR1 MNHEY, CDR2 SMNVEV (reference sequence). V gave up 2 bases and J gave up 5 bases, with 9 bases separating them. CDR3 length equals 13 residues. DNA of the CDR3: TGTGCCAGCAGTTTAAAGGGCCCGTATGGCTACACCTTC. This codes for CASSLKGPYGYTF.

This clonotype was seen at least ten times. The genes are TRBV5-1 and TRBJ1-1; 8 bases are a match to TRBD1. The V gene's germline CDR1 is SGHRS and CDR2 YFSETQ. The trim removed 2 bases at V and 1 base at J, leaving 4 bases unmatched. There are 15 residues in the CDR3. CDR3 region: CASSLTGTGNTEAFF. For the CDR3, the DNA is TGCGCCAGCAGCTTAACCGGGACAGGGAACACTGAAGCTTTCTTT.

This clonotype has a single count. A read error is possible here, since a much larger clone lies one base away. The J gene is TRBJ2-5, the V gene TRBV27; D is perhaps TRBD1 (6 bases). Germline CDR1 MNHEY, CDR2 SMNVEV (reference sequence). The length of the CDR3 is 15 residues. Trimming removed 2 bases from V and 11 bases from J, with 21 bases in between. In nucleotides, the CDR3 is TGTGCCAGCAGTTTAGTAGGCCGGACAGCGACAGAGCAGTACTTC. This codes for CASSLVGRTATEQYF.

Details on this clonotype: With a far larger clone one base away, a read error is the likely cause. This sequence joins TRBV27 and TRBJ2-7; the D is unclear. Germline V gene lookup returns CDR1 MNHEY and CDR2 SMNVEV (reference sequence). The CDR3 totals 11 residues. Trimming took 5 bases from V and 2 from J, leaving 4 bases between them. The CDR3 spells CASSDAYEQYF. The CDR3 coding sequence is TGTGCCAGCAGTGATGCCTACGAGCAGTACTTC.

This clonotype was counted at least ten times. In DNA, the CDR3 is TGCAGTGCTTTTGGGGAACCCCCTCAGCCCCAGCATTTT. Its translation: CSAFGEPPQPQHF. The chain employs TRBV20-1 and TRBJ1-5, with D hard to call. Per the germline V gene, CDR1 is DFQATT and CDR2 is SNEGSKA (reference sequence). The CDR3 has 13 amino acids. The V end was cut by 5 bases, the J end by 6 bases, with 14 bases between.

J is TRBJ1-1 and V is TRBV27, with D tentatively TRBD1 (6 bases). V gave up 6 bases and J gave up 6 bases, with 17 bases separating them. The germline gives CDR1 MNHEY, CDR2 SMNVEV (reference sequence). The CDR3 contains 14 residues. CDR3 sequence (DNA): TGTGCCAGCAGCATCAATACAGGGAGCCCTGAAGCTTTCTTT. This encodes CASSINTGSPEAFF.

This clonotype has only a few counts. V and J are TRBV4-1 and TRBJ1-5; TRBD1 might be the D (5 bases). The CDR3 runs 16 residues. Germline V CDR1 and CDR2: MGHRA, YSYEKL. The V gene lost 0 bases and the J gene lost 6 bases, with 15 bases spanning the gap. For the CDR3, the DNA is TGCGCCAGCAGCCAAGAAGGGTCAGGGAGAGGTCAGCCCCAGCATTTT. Its translation is CASSQEGSGRGQPQHF.

At least ten counts were recorded for this clonotype. The rearrangement uses TRBV7-2 and TRBJ1-1; unclear D gene. CDR3 length: 13 residues. Germline lookup yields CDR1 SGHTA and CDR2 FQGNSA. V was shortened by 5 bases and J by 2 bases, with 9 bases between the two germline ends. CDR3 loop: CASSPQANTEAFF. DNA of the CDR3: TGTGCCAGCAGCCCCCAGGCCAACACTGAAGCTTTCTTT.

This clonotype was found many times. The chain employs TRBV7-9 and TRBJ2-3, with 8 bases lining up with TRBD1. Looked up from germline, CDR1 is SEHNR and CDR2 is FQNEAQ (reference sequence). V was clipped by 4 bases and J by 3 bases; unmatched bases: 6. This CDR3 has 15 residues. The CDR3 nucleotides read TGTGCCAGCAGCTCCGACAGGGGTAAAACAGATACGCAGTATTTT. Its protein product is CASSSDRGKTDTQYF.

This clonotype was recorded many times. This rearrangement joins TRBV9 to TRBJ1-1; D is possibly TRBD1 (6 bases). CDR3 length equals 16 residues. V lost 3 bases to trimming and J lost 1 base, with 16 bases between them. The V gene's germline CDR1 is SGDLS and CDR2 YYNGEE. This CDR3 is CASSALLGAKNTEAFF. The CDR3 region has the DNA TGTGCCAGCAGCGCCCTGCTGGGGGCTAAGAACACTGAAGCTTTCTTT.

This clonotype was detected many times. The chain carries TRBV7-9 and TRBJ2-3; possibly TRBD2 for D (6 bases). The CDR3 has 19 residues. Germline CDR1 SEHNR, CDR2 FQNEAQ (reference sequence). Trimming took 5 bases from V and 0 from J, leaving 24 bases between them. The CDR3 sequence: CASSPGTREAWGSTDTQYF. The CDR3 nucleotides are TGTGCCAGCAGCCCCGGGACTCGAGAGGCCTGGGGAAGCACAGATACGCAGTATTTT.

At least ten counts were recorded for this clonotype. The CDR3 loop reads CASSEDRGVQGANVLTF. The CDR3 nucleotides are TGTGCCAGCAGTGAGGACAGGGGGGTGCAAGGGGCCAACGTCCTGACTTTC. The V and J genes are TRBV28 and TRBJ2-6; the match to TRBD1 covers 10 bases. The V and J ends lost 5 bases and 4 bases, in that order; junction bases with no gene match: 8. The CDR3 totals 17 residues. Germline V gives CDR1 MDHEN, CDR2 SYDVKM.

Ten or more counts support this clonotype. V is TRBV7-3 and J is TRBJ2-5; 7 bases agree with TRBD2. The CDR3 has 15 amino acids. Germline V gene sequence: CDR1 SGHTA, CDR2 FQGTGA. Losses at the gene ends were 6 bases for V and 1 base for J; bases not matched to a gene: 8. The DNA of the CDR3 is TGTGCCAGCAGTAGAACGGGCGGGGGCCAAGAGACCCAGTACTTC. As protein: CASSRTGGGQETQYF.

This clonotype appeared many times. This chain joins TRBV7-2 and TRBJ2-7; D may be TRBD1 (5 bases). CDR1 and CDR2 from the germline V gene are SGHTA and FQGNSA. The CDR3 contains 13 residues. V dropped 8 bases and J dropped 0 bases, with 11 bases sitting between them. This CDR3 is CASQDTLSYEQYF. CDR3 bases: TGTGCCAGCCAGGACACCCTCTCCTACGAGCAGTACTTC.

Ten or more counts support this clonotype. The rearrangement joins TRBV12-3 or TRBV12-4 to TRBJ1-1; D is possibly TRBD1 (5 bases). Trimming took 1 base from V and 0 from J, leaving 15 bases between them. The CDR3 totals 17 residues. For the CDR3, the DNA is TGTGCCAGCAGTTTAGGCACAGGTCTCCTTTTGAACACTGAAGCTTTCTTT. This encodes CASSLGTGLLLNTEAFF.

There are many counts of this clonotype. The genes are TRBV7-2 and TRBJ2-7; TRBD1 or TRBD2 may be the D gene (5 bases each). The CDR3 is made up of 12 amino acids. The germline V and J ends were trimmed by 5 bases and 5 bases, with 10 bases remaining between them. Germline-derived CDR1 and CDR2 are SGHTA and FQGNSA. CDR3 in amino acids: CASSPGAHEQYF. The CDR3 nucleotides are TGTGCCAGCAGCCCCGGGGCCCACGAGCAGTACTTC.

This clonotype appeared many times. The chain is built from TRBV9 and TRBJ1-1; 9 bases fit TRBD1. The junction had 7 bases not matched to a gene; V was cut back by 4 bases and J by 6 bases. The CDR3 totals 14 residues. Looked up from germline, CDR1 is SGDLS and CDR2 is YYNGEE. The DNA for the CDR3 is TGTGCCAGCAGCTCGCGGACAGGGGACCCTGAAGCTTTCTTT. Residues: CASSSRTGDPEAFF.

This clonotype was picked up many times. The chain uses TRBV20-1 and TRBJ2-3; 11 bases map to TRBD2. J lost 4 bases, V lost 5 bases, and 5 bases had no gene match. The length of the CDR3 is 14 residues. In germline, CDR1 is DFQATT, CDR2 SNEGSKA (reference sequence). The CDR3 loop reads CSAEGTSGPDTQYF. The CDR3 DNA follows: TGCAGTGCTGAGGGGACTAGCGGCCCAGATACGCAGTATTTT.

The genes are TRBV19 and TRBJ1-4, with 8 bases aligning to TRBD1. V dropped 5 bases and J dropped 2; count of bases not matched to a gene: 4. The V gene's germline CDR1 is LNHDA and CDR2 SQIVND (reference sequence). The CDR3 loop spans 15 amino acids. CDR3 sequence: CASSQRTGTNEKLFF. In DNA, the CDR3 is TGTGCCAGTAGTCAACGGACAGGGACTAATGAAAAACTGTTTTTT.

This clonotype was detected only a few times. The rearrangement uses TRBV24-1 and TRBJ2-5; tentative D call: TRBD2 (5 bases). In germline, CDR1 is KGHDR, CDR2 SFDVKD. V lost 2 bases and J lost 0, with 6 bases in between. CDR3 length equals 14 residues. CDR3 amino acids: CATSDSADQETQYF. The DNA for the CDR3 is TGTGCCACCAGTGATTCAGCGGACCAAGAGACCCAGTACTTC.